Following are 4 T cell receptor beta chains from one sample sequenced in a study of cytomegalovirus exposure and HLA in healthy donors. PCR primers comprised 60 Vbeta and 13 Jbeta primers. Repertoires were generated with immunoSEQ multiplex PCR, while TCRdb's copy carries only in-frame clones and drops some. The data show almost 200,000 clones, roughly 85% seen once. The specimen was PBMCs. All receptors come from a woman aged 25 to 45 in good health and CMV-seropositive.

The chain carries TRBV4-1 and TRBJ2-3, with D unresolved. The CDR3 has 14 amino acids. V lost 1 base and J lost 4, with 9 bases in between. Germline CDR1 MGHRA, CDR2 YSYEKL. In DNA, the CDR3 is TGCGCCAGCAGCCAAGTTTTCTTATCAGATACGCAGTATTTT. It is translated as CASSQVFLSDTQYF.

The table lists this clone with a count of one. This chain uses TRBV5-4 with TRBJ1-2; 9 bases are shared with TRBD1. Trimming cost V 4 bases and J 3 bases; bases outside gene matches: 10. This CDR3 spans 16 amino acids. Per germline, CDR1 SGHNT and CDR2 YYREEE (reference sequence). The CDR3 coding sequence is TGTGCCAGCAGCCATCAGGGACAGGGAGGGCACTATGGCTACACCTTC. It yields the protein CASSHQGQGGHYGYTF.

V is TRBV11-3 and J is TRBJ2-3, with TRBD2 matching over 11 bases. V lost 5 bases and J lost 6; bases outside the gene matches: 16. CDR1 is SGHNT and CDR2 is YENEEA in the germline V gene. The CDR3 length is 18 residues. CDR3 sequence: CASSPWTSGRYRGDTQYF. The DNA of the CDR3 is TGTGCCAGCAGCCCTTGGACTAGCGGGCGTTACAGGGGGGATACGCAGTATTTT.

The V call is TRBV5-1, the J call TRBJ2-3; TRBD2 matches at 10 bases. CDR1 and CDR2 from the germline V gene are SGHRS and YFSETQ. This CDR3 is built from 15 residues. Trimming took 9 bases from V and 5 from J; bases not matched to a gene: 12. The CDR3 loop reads CATAPFASGGDTQYF. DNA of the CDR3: TGCGCCACCGCCCCCTTTGCTAGCGGGGGAGATACGCAGTATTTT.